The entry that follows covers one T cell receptor (beta chain) sequence. Method: immunoSEQ multiplex PCR; TCRdb's copy keeps in-frame clones and lacks some. The sample has about 31,000 clones, around nine tenths seen once. These data come from a study of OX40 agonist ivuxolimab in advanced cancers. As for the study in general: Across the patients, intravenous ivuxolimab was delivered every 2 weeks at 0.01 to 10 mg/kg.

With 3 bases clipped from V and 5 bases from J, the junction kept 7 bases outside the gene matches. The CDR3 consists of 15 residues. Germline lookup yields CDR1 MNHEY and CDR2 SMNVEV (reference sequence). The sequences come from CD4+ or CD8+ T cells sorted from blood, collected in a trial of the OX40 agonist ivuxolimab. The receptor's source is an adult with an advanced solid tumor such as melanoma, head and neck, liver or kidney cancer. This rearrangement joins TRBV27 to TRBJ1-3; 7 nucleotides line up with TRBD1. The CDR3 sequence: CASSLRAGGRNTIYF. DNA of the CDR3: TGTGCCAGCAGTTTGCGGGCAGGGGGAAGAAACACCATATATTTT.